The rows below give T cell receptor beta chains drawn from one sample of a study of blood T cells in healthy people across ages. TCRdb processed the 5' RACE reads anew with MiXCR; each CDR3 protein has one entry. Here the sample spans over 600,000 distinct CDR3 sequences, roughly 21% being singletons. The sample comprised blood. The receptor source for this set is a man aged 65 to 85 in good health. Each CDR3 is given with its conserved first and last residue. The D gene is left open where the match is weak. The size entry is marked missing in some rows and otherwise reads once, few, many or a size class.

d_gene: NA
j_gene: TRBJ2-7
abundance: few
v_gene: TRBV20-1
CDR3aa: CSAFQRPDSYEQYF
CDR3nt: TGCAGTGCCTTTCAACGGCCTGATTCGTACGAGCAGTACTTC

d_gene: NA
j_gene: TRBJ2-5
abundance: few
v_gene: TRBV5-1
CDR3aa: CASSLTPSGKEETQYF
CDR3nt: TGCGCCAGCAGCTTGACCCCCAGTGGGAAGGAGGAGACCCAGTACTTC

d_gene: TRBD1
j_gene: TRBJ2-4
abundance: few
v_gene: TRBV7-2
CDR3aa: CASSQRTGLVDIQYF
CDR3nt: TGTGCCAGCAGCCAGAGGACAGGATTAGTGGACATTCAGTACTTC

d_gene: NA
j_gene: TRBJ1-2
abundance: many
v_gene: TRBV5-1
CDR3aa: CASSLAGVYGYTF
CDR3nt: TGTGCCAGCAGTTTGGCTGGGGTCTATGGCTACACCTTC

d_gene: TRBD2
j_gene: TRBJ2-1
abundance: few
v_gene: TRBV5-1
CDR3aa: CASSPSGTSGRNEQFF
CDR3nt: TGCGCCAGCAGCCCATCCGGGACTAGCGGGCGCAATGAGCAGTTCTTC

d_gene: TRBD1
j_gene: TRBJ1-2
abundance: few
v_gene: TRBV13
CDR3aa: CASSLDRSYGYTF
CDR3nt: TGTGCCAGCAGCTTGGACAGGTCCTATGGCTACACCTTC

d_gene: NA
j_gene: TRBJ2-1
abundance: many
v_gene: TRBV18
CDR3aa: CASSPLRGPFNEQFF
CDR3nt: TGTGCCAGCTCACCACTACGGGGGCCGTTCAATGAGCAGTTCTTC

d_gene: NA
j_gene: TRBJ2-7
abundance: many
v_gene: TRBV5-1
CDR3aa: CASSLGTGTYEQYF
CDR3nt: TGTGCCAGCAGCTTAGGTACAGGCACCTACGAGCAGTACTTC

d_gene: NA
j_gene: TRBJ2-5
abundance: many
v_gene: TRBV28
CDR3aa: CASSKQDSQETQYF
CDR3nt: TGTGCCAGCAGTAAGCAGGACAGTCAAGAGACCCAGTACTTC

d_gene: NA
j_gene: TRBJ2-7
abundance: NA
v_gene: TRBV18
CDR3aa: CASSASASYEQYF
CDR3nt: TGTGCCAGCTCAGCTAGCGCTAGCTACGAGCAGTACTTC

d_gene: TRBD1
j_gene: TRBJ2-4
abundance: NA
v_gene: TRBV11-2
CDR3aa: CASSWTGLAKNIQYF
CDR3nt: TGTGCCAGCAGCTGGACAGGGCTAGCCAAAAACATTCAGTACTTC

d_gene: NA
j_gene: TRBJ2-4
abundance: few
v_gene: TRBV6-1
CDR3aa: CASSDESQDF
CDR3nt: TGTGCCAGCAGTGATGAGTCCCAGGACTTC

d_gene: NA
j_gene: TRBJ1-5
abundance: NA
v_gene: TRBV6-1
CDR3aa: CACRLTVSNQPQHF
CDR3nt: TGTGCCTGCAGATTAACAGTAAGCAATCAGCCCCAGCATTTT

d_gene: NA
j_gene: TRBJ1-1
abundance: few
v_gene: TRBV12-3/TRBV12-4
CDR3aa: CASSFGTWNTEAFF
CDR3nt: TGTGCCAGCAGTTTTGGAACTTGGAACACTGAAGCTTTCTTT

d_gene: NA
j_gene: TRBJ1-1
abundance: few
v_gene: TRBV5-1
CDR3aa: CASSLEGVNTEAFF
CDR3nt: TGCGCCAGCAGCTTGGAGGGGGTGAACACTGAAGCTTTCTTT

d_gene: NA
j_gene: TRBJ2-3
abundance: few
v_gene: TRBV4-1
CDR3aa: CASSQDPAFGYSAPDTQYF
CDR3nt: TGCGCCAGCAGCCAAGATCCAGCCTTCGGTTATTCGGCACCGGATACGCAGTATTTT

d_gene: TRBD2
j_gene: TRBJ2-7
abundance: NA
v_gene: TRBV20-1
CDR3aa: CSAGRANEQYF
CDR3nt: TGCAGTGCCGGGAGGGCCAACGAGCAGTACTTC

d_gene: TRBD2
j_gene: TRBJ2-1
abundance: NA
v_gene: TRBV7-6
CDR3aa: CASSLDSGGRLYNEQFF
CDR3nt: TGTGCCAGCAGCTTAGACTCGGGGGGGCGTCTATACAATGAGCAGTTCTTC

d_gene: NA
j_gene: TRBJ2-5
abundance: NA
v_gene: TRBV6-2/TRBV6-3
CDR3aa: CASSHSLPQYF
CDR3nt: TGTGCCAGCAGCCACAGTCTGCCCCAGTACTTC

d_gene: NA
j_gene: TRBJ2-7
abundance: few
v_gene: TRBV20-1
CDR3aa: CSARTPAGMGEQYF
CDR3nt: TGCAGTGCTAGGACCCCCGCGGGGATGGGGGAGCAGTACTTC

d_gene: TRBD2
j_gene: TRBJ2-2
abundance: few
v_gene: TRBV29-1
CDR3aa: CSVEGRGLAGVGELFF
CDR3nt: TGCAGCGTTGAAGGCCGGGGACTAGCGGGAGTCGGGGAGCTGTTTTTT

d_gene: TRBD2
j_gene: TRBJ2-7
abundance: NA
v_gene: TRBV5-5
CDR3aa: CASSLWGSGIDEQYF
CDR3nt: TGTGCCAGCAGCTTGTGGGGTAGCGGGATCGACGAGCAGTACTTC